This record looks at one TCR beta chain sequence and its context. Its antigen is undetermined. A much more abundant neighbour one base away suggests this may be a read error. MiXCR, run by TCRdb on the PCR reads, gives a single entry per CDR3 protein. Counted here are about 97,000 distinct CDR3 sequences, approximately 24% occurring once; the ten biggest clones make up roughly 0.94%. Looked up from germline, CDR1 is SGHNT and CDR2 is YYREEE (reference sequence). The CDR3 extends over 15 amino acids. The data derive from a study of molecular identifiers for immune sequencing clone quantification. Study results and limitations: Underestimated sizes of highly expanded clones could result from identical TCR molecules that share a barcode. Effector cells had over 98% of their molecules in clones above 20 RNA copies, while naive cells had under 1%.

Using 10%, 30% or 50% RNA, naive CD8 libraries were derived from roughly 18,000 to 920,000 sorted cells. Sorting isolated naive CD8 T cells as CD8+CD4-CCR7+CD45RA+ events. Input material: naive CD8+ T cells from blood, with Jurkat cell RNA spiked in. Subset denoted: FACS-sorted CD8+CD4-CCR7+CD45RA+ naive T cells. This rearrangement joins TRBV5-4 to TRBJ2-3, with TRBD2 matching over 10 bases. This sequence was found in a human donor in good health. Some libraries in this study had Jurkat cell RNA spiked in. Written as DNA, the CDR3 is TGTGCCGGCAGCCCGACTAGCGGGCAAGTAGATACGCAGTATTTT. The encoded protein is CAGSPTSGQVDTQYF.